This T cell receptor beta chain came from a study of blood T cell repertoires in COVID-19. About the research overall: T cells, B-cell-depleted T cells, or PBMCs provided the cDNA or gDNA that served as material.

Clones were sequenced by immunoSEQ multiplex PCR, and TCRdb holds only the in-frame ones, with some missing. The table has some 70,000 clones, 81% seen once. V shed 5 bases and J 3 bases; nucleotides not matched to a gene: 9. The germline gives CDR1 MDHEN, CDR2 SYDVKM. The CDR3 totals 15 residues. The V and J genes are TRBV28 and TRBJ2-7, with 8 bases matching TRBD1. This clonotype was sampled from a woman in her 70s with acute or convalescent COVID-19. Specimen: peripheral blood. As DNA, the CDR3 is TGTGCCAGCAGTAACCGGGACAGGCCTCTCTACGAGCAGTACTTC. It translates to CASSNRDRPLYEQYF.